One sample yielded the 15 T cell receptor beta chains listed below, sequenced in a study of blood T cell repertoires in COVID-19. Assay: immunoSEQ multiplex PCR; the TCRdb copy retains only in-frame clones and omits some. The data show 110,000 or so clones, over 65% seen once. Sequencing was carried out using peripheral blood. The source is a woman aged 40 to 50 with acute or convalescent COVID-19.

V and J are TRBV14 and TRBJ1-1; 8 positions agree with TRBD1. The germline gives CDR1 SGHDN, CDR2 FVKESK. The V and J ends lost 2 bases and 1 base, in that order; junction bases with no gene match: 3. This CDR3 is 15 amino acids long. CDR3 in amino acids: CASSQTGTGNTEAFF. CDR3 sequence (DNA): TGTGCCAGCAGCCAAACAGGGACAGGGAACACTGAAGCTTTCTTT.

The chain couples TRBV30 to TRBJ1-1; no definite D call. CDR1 GTSNPN and CDR2 SVGIG come from the germline V gene (reference sequence). This CDR3 is 13 amino acids long. Trimming removed 3 bases at V and 3 bases at J, with 11 bases between. The CDR3 bases are TGTGCCTGGAGGGTAGCCCGGGACACTGAAGCTTTCTTT. Residues: CAWRVARDTEAFF.

This chain connects TRBV19 to TRBJ1-1; D is uncertain. Deletions cut 0 bases from V and 1 base from J, with 9 bases between. Per the germline V gene, CDR1 is LNHDA and CDR2 is SQIVND (reference sequence). There are 15 residues in the CDR3. The CDR3 DNA reads as TGTGCCAGTAGTATAGATTATAGCAGGAACACTGAAGCTTTCTTT. This gives the protein CASSIDYSRNTEAFF.

CDR3 sequence reads: CASSQKAGGRSYEQYF. CDR3 in DNA: TGTGCCAGCAGCCAGAAAGCGGGGGGACGCTCCTACGAGCAGTACTTC. The rearrangement joins TRBV5-4 to TRBJ2-7, with 9 bases that match TRBD2. V was pared by 4 bases and J by 0 bases, with 8 bases of the junction left unmatched. CDR1 is SGHNT, CDR2 YYREEE, per germline (reference sequence). The CDR3 consists of 16 residues.

The rearrangement links TRBV5-1 to TRBJ1-2; weak D call: TRBD1 (6 bases). The CDR3 has 14 amino acids. V was clipped by 6 bases and J by 8 bases, with 20 bases between them. Per germline, CDR1 SGHRS and CDR2 YFSETQ. The CDR3 sequence: CASTPGQGKWGYTF. The CDR3 DNA reads TGCGCCAGCACCCCAGGGCAGGGGAAATGGGGCTACACCTTC.

The gene calls are TRBV4-3 and TRBJ1-2; D ambiguous. Trimming took 1 base from V and 8 from J, leaving 11 bases between them. Germline V gene lookup returns CDR1 LGHNA and CDR2 YSLEER. CDR3 size: 13 residues. For the CDR3, the DNA is TGCGCCAGCAGCCAAGGGAGGGTGGAAGGCTACACCTTC. Translation gives CASSQGRVEGYTF.

A few counts support this clone. The chain couples TRBV12-5 to TRBJ1-5; 7 bases fit TRBD1. J lost 1 base, V lost 5 bases, and 5 bases had no gene match. Germline V gene sequence: CDR1 LGHNT, CDR2 FRNRAP. This CDR3 spans 15 amino acids. The CDR3 nucleotides read TGTGCTAGTGGTATGACAGGGAGGAGCAATCAGCCCCAGCATTTT. Translated, it gives CASGMTGRSNQPQHF.

The rearrangement joins TRBV2 to TRBJ2-6, with D unclear. The CDR3 totals 13 residues. Looked up from germline, CDR1 is SNHLY and CDR2 is FYNNEI. V was shortened by 7 bases and J by 6 bases, with 10 bases between the two germline ends. CDR3 nucleotides: TGTGCCAGCACTTCATCAGAGGCCAACGTCCTGACTTTC. This translates into CASTSSEANVLTF.

For the CDR3, the DNA is TGCGCCAGCAGCTTGTGGACTAGCAACAATGAGCAGTTCTTC. This codes for CASSLWTSNNEQFF. V and J are TRBV5-1 and TRBJ2-1; 8 nucleotides align to TRBD2. V shed 1 base and J 5 bases; nucleotides not matched to a gene: 2. This CDR3 is built from 14 residues. CDR1 SGHRS and CDR2 YFSETQ come from the germline V gene.

The V call is TRBV30, the J call TRBJ1-2; D call uncertain. Germline CDR1 reads GTSNPN; CDR2 reads SVGIG (reference sequence). The V gene lost 0 bases and the J gene lost 3 bases, with 8 bases spanning the gap. This CDR3 region has 13 residues. CDR3 region: CAWSVSGYYGYTF. The CDR3 DNA reads TGTGCCTGGAGTGTATCGGGGTACTATGGCTACACCTTC.

This clone appeared a few times. The chain uses TRBV15 and TRBJ2-5; D may be TRBD1 (7 bases). Between the trimmed V and J ends, which lost 5 bases and 0 bases, there was a span of 16 bases. Per germline, CDR1 LNHNV and CDR2 YYDKDF (reference sequence). The CDR3 length is 16 residues. The CDR3 DNA reads TGTGCCACCAGCGGGAGGCTCGGGACAGACCAAGAGACCCAGTACTTC. Protein sequence: CATSGRLGTDQETQYF. Variable domain in full (rest from reference TRBV15 and TRBJ2-5): DAMVIQNPRYQVTQFGKPVTLSCSQTLNHNVMYWYQQKSSQAPKLLFHYYDKDFNNEADTPDNFQSRRPNTSFCFLDIRSPGLGDTAMYLCATSGRLGTDQETQYFGPGTRLLVL.

The chain uses TRBV19 and TRBJ1-2; 7 positions agree with TRBD1. Trimming removed 7 bases from V and 4 bases from J; junction bases left unmatched: 12. Looked up from germline, CDR1 is LNHDA and CDR2 is SQIVND (reference sequence). This CDR3 has 15 amino acids. The CDR3 DNA is TGTGCCAGTAACAGAGATACAGGGGAATCCTATGGCTACACCTTC. Translated: CASNRDTGESYGYTF.

The gene calls are TRBV10-3 and TRBJ2-1, with D perhaps TRBD2 (5 bases). V dropped 11 bases and J dropped 6 bases, with 14 bases sitting between them. In germline, CDR1 is ENHRY, CDR2 SYGVKD. The CDR3 runs 12 residues. The CDR3 reads CAVQLGSNEQFF. CDR3 coding DNA: TGTGCCGTACAACTAGGTAGCAATGAGCAGTTCTTC.

This sequence joins TRBV5-1 and TRBJ1-1, with D maybe TRBD1 (6 bases). V lost 0 bases, J lost 0 bases, and 12 bases lay in between. Per germline, CDR1 SGHRS and CDR2 YFSETQ. The CDR3 has 16 amino acids. The CDR3: CASSLEQGGVNTEAFF. Here the CDR3 DNA reads TGCGCCAGCAGCTTGGAACAGGGTGGAGTGAACACTGAAGCTTTCTTT.

Many counts were recorded for this clone. This chain connects TRBV7-2 to TRBJ1-2; TRBD1 matches at 7 bases. From germline, CDR1 is SGHTA and CDR2 FQGNSA. This CDR3 has 15 residues. J lost 12 bases, V lost 5 bases, and 18 bases had no gene match. The CDR3 here is CASSDSGTATYANTF. DNA of the CDR3: TGTGCCAGCAGCGATTCCGGGACAGCGACCTATGCGAACACCTTC.